A single count supports the clone carrying this TCR beta chain. The entry originates in a study of blood T cell repertoires in COVID-19. TCRdb's copy holds only in-frame clones and misses some; the assay was immunoSEQ multiplex PCR. The repertoire consists of 40,000 to 55,000 clones, with roughly 91% occurring once and the leading ten covering around 8.7%. CDR1 and CDR2 (germline): KGHDR, SFDVKD. Trimming pared 4 bases from V and 1 base from J, leaving 12 bases between. This CDR3 has 15 amino acids. The chain carries TRBV24-1 and TRBJ1-1, with D unresolved. The sample consisted of peripheral blood. This clonotype originated in a man over 45 with active COVID-19. The CDR3, as DNA: TGTGCCACCAGTGACCCCCGGGAGGGGAACACTGAAGCTTTCTTT. Its translation is CATSDPREGNTEAFF.